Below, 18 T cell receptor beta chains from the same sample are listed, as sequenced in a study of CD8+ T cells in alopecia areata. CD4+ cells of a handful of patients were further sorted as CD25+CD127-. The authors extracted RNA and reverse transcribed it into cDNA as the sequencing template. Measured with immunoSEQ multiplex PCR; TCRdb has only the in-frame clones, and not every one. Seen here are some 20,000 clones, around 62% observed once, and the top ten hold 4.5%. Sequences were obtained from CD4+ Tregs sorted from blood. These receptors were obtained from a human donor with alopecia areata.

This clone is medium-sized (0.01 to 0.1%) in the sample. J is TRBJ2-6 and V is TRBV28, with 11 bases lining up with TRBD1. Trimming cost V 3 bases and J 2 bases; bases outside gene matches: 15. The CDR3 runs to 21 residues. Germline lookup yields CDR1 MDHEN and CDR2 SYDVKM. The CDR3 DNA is TGTGCCAGCAGTTTTTCATATAGCGGGACAGGGGGTCAGGCTGGGGCCAACGTCCTGACTTTC. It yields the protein CASSFSYSGTGGQAGANVLTF.

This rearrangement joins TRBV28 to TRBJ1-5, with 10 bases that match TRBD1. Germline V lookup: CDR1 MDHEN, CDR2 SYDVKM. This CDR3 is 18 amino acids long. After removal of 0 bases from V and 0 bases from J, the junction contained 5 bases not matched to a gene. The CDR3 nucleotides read TGTGCCAGCAGTTTATGGACAGGGGGCAAGGTTAGCAATCAGCCCCAGCATTTT. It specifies CASSLWTGGKVSNQPQHF.

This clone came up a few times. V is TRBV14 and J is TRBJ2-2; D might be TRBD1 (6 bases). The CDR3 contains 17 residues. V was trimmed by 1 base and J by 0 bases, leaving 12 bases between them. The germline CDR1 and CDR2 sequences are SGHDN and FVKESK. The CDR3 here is CASSQVRGPANTGELFF. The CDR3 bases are TGTGCCAGCAGCCAAGTCAGGGGCCCCGCGAACACCGGGGAGCTGTTTTTT.

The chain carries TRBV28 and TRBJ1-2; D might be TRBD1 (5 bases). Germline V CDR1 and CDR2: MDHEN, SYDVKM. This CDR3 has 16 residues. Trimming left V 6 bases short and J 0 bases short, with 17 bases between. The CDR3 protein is CASSRPARGANYGYTF. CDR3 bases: TGTGCCAGCAGCCGTCCCGCAAGGGGAGCTAACTATGGCTACACCTTC.

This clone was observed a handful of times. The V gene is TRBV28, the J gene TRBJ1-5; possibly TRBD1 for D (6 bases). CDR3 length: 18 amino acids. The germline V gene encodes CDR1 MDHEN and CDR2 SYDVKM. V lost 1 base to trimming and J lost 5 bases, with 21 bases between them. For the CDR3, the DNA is TGTGCCAGCAGTTTATCCCCTGGGTTAGGGGGTGTGGATCAGCCCCAGCATTTT. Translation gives CASSLSPGLGGVDQPQHF.

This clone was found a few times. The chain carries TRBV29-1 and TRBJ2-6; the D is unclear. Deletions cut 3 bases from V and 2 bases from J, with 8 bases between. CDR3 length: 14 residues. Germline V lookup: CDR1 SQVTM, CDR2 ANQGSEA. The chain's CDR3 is CSVDLFPGANVLTF. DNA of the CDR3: TGCAGCGTTGATTTGTTCCCTGGGGCCAACGTCCTGACTTTC.

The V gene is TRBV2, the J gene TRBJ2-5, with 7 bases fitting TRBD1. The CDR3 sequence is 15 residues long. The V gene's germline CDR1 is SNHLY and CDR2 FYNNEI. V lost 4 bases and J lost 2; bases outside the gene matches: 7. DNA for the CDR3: TGTGCCAGCAGTGTTCGGGACAGCCCACAAGAGACCCAGTACTTC. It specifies CASSVRDSPQETQYF.

CDR3 coding DNA: TGTGCCAGTAGTATGAGGGTCCAAGAGACCCAGTACTTC. Its protein is CASSMRVQETQYF. The J gene is TRBJ2-5, the V gene TRBV19; a weak D match, TRBD2 (5 bases). The germline V and J ends were trimmed by 3 bases and 1 base, with 6 bases remaining between them. The germline gives CDR1 LNHDA, CDR2 SQIVND (reference sequence). The CDR3 runs to 13 residues.

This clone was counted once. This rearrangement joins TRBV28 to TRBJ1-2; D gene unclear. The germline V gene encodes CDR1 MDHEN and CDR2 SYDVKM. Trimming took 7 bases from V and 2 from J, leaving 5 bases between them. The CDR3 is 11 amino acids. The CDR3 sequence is CASTSNYGYTF. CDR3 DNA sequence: TGTGCCAGCACCAGCAACTATGGCTACACCTTC.

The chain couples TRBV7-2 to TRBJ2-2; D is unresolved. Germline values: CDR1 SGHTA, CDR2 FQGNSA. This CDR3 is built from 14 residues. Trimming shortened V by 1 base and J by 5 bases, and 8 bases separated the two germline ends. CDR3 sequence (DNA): TGTGCCAGCAGCTTAGGAACATCGACCGGGGAGCTGTTTTTT. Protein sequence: CASSLGTSTGELFF.

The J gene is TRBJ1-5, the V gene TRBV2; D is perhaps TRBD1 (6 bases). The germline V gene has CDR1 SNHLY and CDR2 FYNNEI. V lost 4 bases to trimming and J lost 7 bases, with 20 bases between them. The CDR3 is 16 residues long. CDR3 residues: CASSVGYRAERQPQHF. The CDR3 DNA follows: TGTGCCAGCAGTGTCGGTTACAGGGCTGAGCGGCAGCCCCAGCATTTT.

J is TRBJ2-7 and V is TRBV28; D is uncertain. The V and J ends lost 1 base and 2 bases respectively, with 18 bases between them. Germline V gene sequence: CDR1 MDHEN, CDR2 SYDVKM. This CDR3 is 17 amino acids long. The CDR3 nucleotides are TGTGCCAGCAGTTTATCCGGTAGGCTACTAAGAGCCTACGAGCAGTACTTC. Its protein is CASSLSGRLLRAYEQYF.

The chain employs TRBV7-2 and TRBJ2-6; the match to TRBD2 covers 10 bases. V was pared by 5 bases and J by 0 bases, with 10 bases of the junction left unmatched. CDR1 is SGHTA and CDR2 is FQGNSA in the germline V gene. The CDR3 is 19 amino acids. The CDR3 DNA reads TGTGCCAGCAGCGCTGGCCCAGCGGGAGGGAGCTCTGGGGCCAACGTCCTGACTTTC. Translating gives CASSAGPAGGSSGANVLTF. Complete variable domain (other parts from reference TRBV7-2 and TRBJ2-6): GAGVSQSPSNKVTEKGKDVELRCDPISGHTALYWYRQSLGQGLEFLIYFQGNSAPDKSGLPSDRFSAERTGGSVSTLTIQRTQQEDSAVYLCASSAGPAGGSSGANVLTFGAGSRLTVL.

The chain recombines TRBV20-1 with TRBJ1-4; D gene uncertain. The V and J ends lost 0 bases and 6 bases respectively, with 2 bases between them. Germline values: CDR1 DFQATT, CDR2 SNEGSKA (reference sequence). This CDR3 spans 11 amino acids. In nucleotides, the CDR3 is TGCAGTGCTAGAGAGTATGAAAAACTGTTTTTT. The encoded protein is CSAREYEKLFF.

The CDR3 here is CASSANREGNTIYF. In nucleotides, the CDR3 is TGTGCCAGCAGCGCCAACAGGGAAGGAAACACCATATATTTT. This rearrangement joins TRBV9 to TRBJ1-3, with D possibly TRBD1 on 6 matching bases. Germline CDR1 SGDLS, CDR2 YYNGEE. CDR3 length equals 14 residues. V dropped 3 bases and J dropped 4 bases, with 11 bases sitting between them.

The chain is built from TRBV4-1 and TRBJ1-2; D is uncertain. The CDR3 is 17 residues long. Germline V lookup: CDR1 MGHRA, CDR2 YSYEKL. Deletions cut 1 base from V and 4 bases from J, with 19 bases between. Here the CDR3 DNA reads TGCGCCAGCAGCCAAGTAATACGCTCCAGGCCGCCCTATGGCTACACCTTC. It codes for CASSQVIRSRPPYGYTF.

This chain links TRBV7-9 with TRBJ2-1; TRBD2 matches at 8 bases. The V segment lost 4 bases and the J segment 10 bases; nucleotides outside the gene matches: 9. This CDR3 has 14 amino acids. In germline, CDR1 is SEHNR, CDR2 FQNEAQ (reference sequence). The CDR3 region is CASSSPGTSSEQFF. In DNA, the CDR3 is TGTGCCAGCAGCTCTCCCGGGACTAGTAGCGAGCAGTTCTTC.

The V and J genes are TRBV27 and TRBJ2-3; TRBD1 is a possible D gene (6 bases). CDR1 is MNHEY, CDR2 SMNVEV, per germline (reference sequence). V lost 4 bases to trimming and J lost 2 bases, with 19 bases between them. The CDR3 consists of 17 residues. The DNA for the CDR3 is TGTGCCAGCAGTTGGACCCAGGGGCTAAGACCCACAGATACGCAGTATTTT. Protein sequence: CASSWTQGLRPTDTQYF.